Below are 30 T cell receptor beta chains sequenced from a single sample in a study of somatic mutations in cytotoxic T cells in rheumatoid arthritis. Profiled with immunoSEQ multiplex PCR; TCRdb holds only in-frame clones, not every one. The table records 23,000 or so clones, 80% to 90% of them present only once. The sample taken for sequencing was CD8+ T cells sorted from blood. The origin of the receptors is an adult with rheumatoid arthritis.

J is TRBJ1-4 and V is TRBV6-1; tentatively, D is TRBD1 (5 bases). Germline CDR1 reads MNHNS; CDR2 reads SASEGT. This CDR3 has 15 amino acids. Trimming left V 6 bases short and J 4 bases short, with 15 bases between. This CDR3 reads CASSGWGGVNEKLFF. CDR3 bases: TGTGCCAGCAGCGGGTGGGGGGGGGTTAATGAAAAACTGTTTTTT.

This chain uses TRBV5-4 with TRBJ1-1; TRBD1 matches 9 bases. This CDR3 has 15 amino acids. Germline loops: CDR1 SGHNT, CDR2 YYREEE (reference sequence). Trimming cost V 4 bases and J 1 base; bases outside gene matches: 5. The CDR3 DNA is TGTGCCAGCAGCGCGACAGGGGGGGAGAACACTGAAGCTTTCTTT. This translates into CASSATGGENTEAFF.

The V call is TRBV6-6, the J call TRBJ2-7; tentative D call: TRBD1 (5 bases). Germline CDR1 is MNHNY and CDR2 is SVGAGI (reference sequence). The CDR3 loop spans 15 amino acids. The germline V and J ends were trimmed by 6 bases and 0 bases, with 15 bases remaining between them. This chain's CDR3 is CASSPSDTDSYEQYF. CDR3 bases: TGTGCCAGCAGCCCCTCGGACACGGACTCCTACGAGCAGTACTTC.

The chain has TRBV10-1 and TRBJ2-1; weak D call: TRBD2 (6 bases). The CDR3 has 16 amino acids. Germline CDR1 WNHNN, CDR2 SYGVQD (reference sequence). Trimming pared 6 bases from V and 0 bases from J, leaving 15 bases between. The CDR3, as DNA: TGCGCCAGCAGGGCGTGGCGGGGCCCCTCCTACAATGAGCAGTTCTTC. This sequence encodes CASRAWRGPSYNEQFF.

The V and J genes are TRBV19 and TRBJ1-1; D may be TRBD1 (5 bases). Trimming removed 7 bases at V and 0 bases at J, with 27 bases between. This CDR3 contains 19 residues. Germline CDR1 LNHDA, CDR2 SQIVND (reference sequence). CDR3 region: CASTQVYPSTAFMNTEAFF. For the CDR3, the DNA is TGTGCCAGTACCCAAGTATACCCCTCGACAGCTTTCATGAACACTGAAGCTTTCTTT.

The chain is built from TRBV7-8 and TRBJ1-4; D might be TRBD1 (5 bases). Germline V gene sequence: CDR1 SGHVS, CDR2 FQNEAQ. This CDR3 has 18 amino acids. Trimming took 0 bases from V and 1 from J, leaving 15 bases between them. The CDR3 loop reads CASSLAGTATLTNEKLFF. CDR3 bases: TGTGCCAGCAGCTTAGCTGGGACGGCCACCTTAACTAATGAAAAACTGTTTTTT.

The V call is TRBV5-1, the J call TRBJ2-1, with D possibly TRBD2 on 7 matching bases. CDR1 and CDR2 from the germline V gene are SGHRS and YFSETQ. Trimming left V 4 bases short and J 8 bases short, with 19 bases between. CDR3 size: 15 residues. The CDR3 spells CASSPYQGGAYEQFF. The CDR3 DNA reads TGCGCCAGCAGCCCTTATCAAGGGGGGGCTTATGAGCAGTTCTTC.

The V gene is TRBV7-9, the J gene TRBJ2-2; TRBD2 matches at 7 bases. Trimming cost V 4 bases and J 7 bases; bases outside gene matches: 3. CDR1 and CDR2 (germline): SEHNR, FQNEAQ (reference sequence). This CDR3 is built from 13 residues. The CDR3 loop is CASSYSGGGELFF. DNA of the CDR3: TGTGCCAGCAGCTACTCGGGGGGCGGGGAGCTGTTTTTT. The entire variable domain, with the rest obtained from reference TRBV7-9 and TRBJ2-2, is as follows: DTGVSQNPRHKITKRGQNVTFRCDPISEHNRLYWYRQTLGQGPEFLTYFQNEAQLEKSRLLSDRFSAERPKGSFSTLEIQRTEQGDSAMYLCASSYSGGGELFFGEGSRLTVL.

The chain is built from TRBV4-1 and TRBJ1-5, with TRBD1 matching 10 bases. Germline V gene lookup returns CDR1 MGHRA and CDR2 YSYEKL. This CDR3 comprises 15 residues. The V segment lost 3 bases and the J segment 4 bases; nucleotides outside the gene matches: 3. The CDR3 region has the DNA TGCGCCAGCAGCCATGGACAGGGGGGGAATCAGCCCCAGCATTTT. This sequence encodes CASSHGQGGNQPQHF.

J is TRBJ2-3 and V is TRBV7-9, with no clear D. CDR3 size: 13 residues. Trimming removed 6 bases at V and 3 bases at J, with 10 bases between. CDR1 SEHNR and CDR2 FQNEAQ come from the germline V gene (reference sequence). DNA for the CDR3: TGTGCCAGCAGTACCTCCGAGACAGATACGCAGTATTTT. Encoded protein: CASSTSETDTQYF.

This chain uses TRBV5-6 with TRBJ2-5, with 7 bases fitting TRBD1. Germline trimming cut 3 bases from V and 5 bases from J; bases unmatched to any gene: 7. Germline V gene lookup returns CDR1 SGHDT and CDR2 YYEEEE. The CDR3 runs 14 residues. In DNA, the CDR3 is TGTGCCAGCAGCTCCGTGACAGGGCGCGAGACCCAGTACTTC. This codes for CASSSVTGRETQYF. The full variable domain, with the rest looked up from reference TRBV5-6 and TRBJ2-5, is DAGVTQSPTHLIKTRGQQVTLRCSPKSGHDTVSWYQQALGQGPQFIFQYYEEEERQRGNFPDRFSGHQFPNYSSELNVNALLLGDSALYLCASSSVTGRETQYFGPGTRLLVL.

The rearrangement joins TRBV4-1 to TRBJ1-1, with D possibly being TRBD1 (5 bases). V dropped 1 base and J dropped 5 bases, with 17 bases sitting between them. The germline gives CDR1 MGHRA, CDR2 YSYEKL. The CDR3 extends over 16 amino acids. CDR3: CASSQVHVGEGTEAFF. The CDR3 bases are TGCGCCAGCAGCCAAGTTCATGTGGGGGAGGGGACTGAAGCTTTCTTT.

V is TRBV27 and J is TRBJ1-5; D might be TRBD1 (6 bases). V was pared by 2 bases and J by 4 bases, with 12 bases between. Germline lookup yields CDR1 MNHEY and CDR2 SMNVEV (reference sequence). CDR3 length: 15 residues. The CDR3 here is CASSLEGGFNQPQHF. CDR3 nucleotide sequence: TGTGCCAGCAGTTTAGAGGGGGGATTTAATCAGCCCCAGCATTTT.

This clone was found once. V and J are TRBV5-1 and TRBJ1-2; TRBD1 is a possible D gene (5 bases). The CDR3 runs to 14 residues. V gave up 4 bases and J gave up 4 bases, with 14 bases separating them. The germline gives CDR1 SGHRS, CDR2 YFSETQ. The chain's CDR3 is CASSDARGVYGYTF. The CDR3 nucleotides are TGCGCCAGCAGCGACGCCCGGGGGGTCTATGGCTACACCTTC.

The chain carries TRBV6-1 and TRBJ1-2; 7 bases match TRBD1. The CDR3 has 15 residues. After removal of 6 bases from V and 0 bases from J, the junction contained 7 bases not matched to a gene. Per germline, CDR1 MNHNS and CDR2 SASEGT. Here the CDR3 reads CASSPNRGTNYGYTF. The CDR3 DNA sequence: TGTGCCAGCAGCCCAAACAGGGGTACTAACTATGGCTACACCTTC.

The chain links TRBV7-8 to TRBJ2-7; D is ambiguous. Trimming took off 4 bases at V and 7 bases at J, with 14 bases between the two ends. This CDR3 has 13 residues. Germline CDR1 SGHVS, CDR2 FQNEAQ. The CDR3 region is CASSSPTKWEQYF. The CDR3 region has the DNA TGTGCCAGCAGCTCCCCCACTAAGTGGGAGCAGTACTTC.

The gene calls are TRBV11-2 and TRBJ2-7; D is uncertain. Between the trimmed V and J ends, which lost 0 bases and 0 bases, there was a span of 9 bases. CDR1 and CDR2 (germline): SGHAT, FQNNGV. The CDR3 spans 15 residues. For the CDR3, the DNA is TGTGCCAGCAGCTTAGAGCCCAGCAGCTCCTACGAGCAGTACTTC. This codes for CASSLEPSSSYEQYF.

The chain joins TRBV7-3 to TRBJ2-5, with 7 bases aligning to TRBD1. Germline V gives CDR1 SGHTA, CDR2 FQGTGA. Germline trimming cut 5 bases from V and 2 bases from J; bases unmatched to any gene: 8. This CDR3 contains 15 residues. Here the CDR3 reads CASSKGAGVQETQYF. The CDR3 coding sequence is TGTGCCAGCAGCAAGGGGGCAGGGGTGCAAGAGACCCAGTACTTC.

This clone was found once. The rearrangement uses TRBV5-4 and TRBJ2-2, with 7 bases identical to TRBD2. Trimming cost V 0 bases and J 7 bases; bases outside gene matches: 12. The CDR3 covers 17 residues. Germline-derived CDR1 and CDR2 are SGHNT and YYREEE (reference sequence). The CDR3 loop reads CASSLAHGREVDGELFF. The CDR3 DNA sequence: TGTGCCAGCAGCTTGGCCCACGGTCGGGAGGTGGACGGGGAGCTGTTTTTT. The complete variable domain, with remaining parts taken from reference TRBV5-4 and TRBJ2-2, reads ETGVTQSPTHLIKTRGQQVTLRCSSQSGHNTVSWYQQALGQGPQFIFQYYREEENGRGNFPPRFSGLQFPNYSSELNVNALELDDSALYLCASSLAHGREVDGELFFGEGSRLTVL.

The rearrangement joins TRBV7-8 to TRBJ1-1, with 12 bases lining up with TRBD1. The CDR3 extends over 17 amino acids. J lost 8 bases, V lost 5 bases, and 15 bases had no gene match. In germline, CDR1 is SGHVS, CDR2 FQNEAQ. The DNA of the CDR3 is TGTGCCAGCAGCCACACCGACCAGGGGACAGGGGGCGCCGAAGCTTTCTTT. It yields the protein CASSHTDQGTGGAEAFF.

The chain carries TRBV7-9 and TRBJ1-4; D is undetermined. The CDR3 sequence is 13 residues long. Germline lookup yields CDR1 SEHNR and CDR2 FQNEAQ (reference sequence). V shed 5 bases and J shed 6 bases, with 10 bases lying between them. CDR3 coding DNA: TGTGCCAGCAGCCCCAGGACGGATGAAAAACTGTTTTTT. It is translated as CASSPRTDEKLFF.

The chain joins TRBV19 to TRBJ1-6; D is perhaps TRBD1 (6 bases). Per germline, CDR1 LNHDA and CDR2 SQIVND (reference sequence). The germline V and J ends were trimmed by 3 bases and 7 bases, with 10 bases remaining between them. CDR3 length: 14 amino acids. CDR3 nucleotides: TGTGCCAGTAGTATGGGGGGCGACAATTCACCCCTCCACTTT. Protein product: CASSMGGDNSPLHF.

The rearrangement joins TRBV27 to TRBJ2-1, with TRBD2 as a possible D gene (7 bases). V lost 10 bases, J lost 2 bases, and 15 bases lay in between. Germline values: CDR1 MNHEY, CDR2 SMNVEV (reference sequence). The CDR3 totals 14 residues. This CDR3 reads CATSLGGPYNEQFF. CDR3 DNA sequence: TGTGCCACCTCTTTGGGGGGGCCCTACAATGAGCAGTTCTTC.

V gene TRBV7-9 combines with J gene TRBJ2-1, with TRBD1 matching 8 bases. The CDR3 is made up of 15 amino acids. V trimming: 5 bases; J trimming: 10 bases; junction bases outside the gene matches: 13. Germline values: CDR1 SEHNR, CDR2 FQNEAQ (reference sequence). CDR3 region: CASSPGTGFLGEQFF. DNA for the CDR3: TGTGCCAGCAGCCCGGGGACAGGATTTCTTGGGGAGCAGTTCTTC.

V is TRBV7-9 and J is TRBJ1-2; 7 bases map to TRBD1. Germline V lookup: CDR1 SEHNR, CDR2 FQNEAQ (reference sequence). V trimming: 3 bases; J trimming: 5 bases; junction bases outside the gene matches: 12. The CDR3 sequence is 16 residues long. The CDR3 loop is CASSFPQGVAFYGYTF. The CDR3 DNA sequence: TGTGCCAGCAGCTTCCCTCAGGGGGTCGCTTTTTATGGCTACACCTTC.

This clone has just one count. The rearrangement joins TRBV19 to TRBJ1-6; D unresolved. Germline CDR1 LNHDA, CDR2 SQIVND (reference sequence). V was clipped by 5 bases and J by 8 bases, with 16 bases between them. The CDR3 runs 15 residues. This CDR3 reads CASSPGPGLYSPLHF. DNA for the CDR3: TGTGCCAGTAGTCCCGGGCCGGGGTTGTATTCACCCCTCCACTTT.

The chain links TRBV27 to TRBJ2-6, with D tentatively TRBD1 (6 bases). The CDR3 spans 16 residues. V was trimmed by 0 bases and J by 3 bases, leaving 9 bases between them. Germline lookup yields CDR1 MNHEY and CDR2 SMNVEV (reference sequence). In nucleotides, the CDR3 is TGTGCCAGCAGTTTATCCCCAGGGGTTGGGGCCAACGTCCTGACTTTC. Translating it yields CASSLSPGVGANVLTF.

The chain joins TRBV4-1 to TRBJ2-7; the D is unclear. CDR1 and CDR2 (germline): MGHRA, YSYEKL. CDR3 length: 15 amino acids. Trimming cost V 3 bases and J 1 base, with 13 bases left between them. The CDR3 bases are TGCGCCAGCAGCCAGGATGGGCTAGGATCCTACGAGCAGTACTTC. This encodes CASSQDGLGSYEQYF.

The chain couples TRBV29-1 to TRBJ2-1, with a tentative D call TRBD2 (6 bases). The germline gives CDR1 SQVTM, CDR2 ANQGSEA. The CDR3 is 15 amino acids. V was pared by 7 bases and J by 9 bases, with 25 bases between. This chain's CDR3 is CSALVAGSWNGEQFF. The CDR3 DNA sequence: TGCAGCGCCTTAGTGGCGGGATCCTGGAACGGTGAGCAGTTCTTC.

A few counts support this clone. CDR3 bases: TGTGCCAGCAGTCACCGGGACAGGGCCTACGAGCAGTACTTC. This gives the protein CASSHRDRAYEQYF. This chain uses TRBV7-6 with TRBJ2-7; 9 positions agree with TRBD1. Germline assignment: CDR1 SGHVS and CDR2 FNYEAQ. V was clipped by 6 bases and J by 2 bases; unmatched bases: 5. This CDR3 region has 14 residues. The entire variable domain, with the rest obtained from reference TRBV7-6 and TRBJ2-7, is as follows: GAGVSQSPRYKVTKRGQDVALRCDPISGHVSLYWYRQALGQGPEFLTYFNYEAQQDKSGLPNDRFSAERPEGSISTLTIQRTEQRDSAMYRCASSHRDRAYEQYFGPGTRLTVT.